This record concerns one T cell receptor beta chain sequence. The antigen is not known. Clones were sequenced by immunoSEQ multiplex PCR, and TCRdb holds only the in-frame ones, with some missing. This table holds approximately 25,000 clones, 75% to 85% found once. The data derive from a study of T cells in narcolepsy. Study-level points and caveats: Healthy controls reportedly lacked the autoreactive clonotypes serially found in patients' blood. No autoreactive T cell clone sequences appeared in some memory CD4+ repertoires.

The sample comprised memory (CD45RA-) CD4+ T cells from blood. This receptor was identified in a human donor in good health.

DNA for the CDR3: TGTGCCAGCACGGGGGGAGTCGGGACCCAGTACTTC. It translates to CASTGGVGTQYF. The chain has TRBV28 and TRBJ2-5, with 7 nucleotides matching TRBD2. CDR1 MDHEN and CDR2 SYDVKM come from the germline V gene. The CDR3 sequence is 12 residues long. Losses at the gene ends were 7 bases for V and 7 bases for J; bases not matched to a gene: 6. The full variable domain, rest sourced from reference TRBV28 and TRBJ2-5, is DVKVTQSSRYLVKRTGEKVFLECVQDMDHENMFWYRQDPGLGLRLIYFSYDVKMKEKGDIPEGYSVSREKKERFSLILESASTNQTSMYLCASTGGVGTQYFGPGTRLLVL.